This T cell receptor (beta chain) was sequenced during a study of Tregs in tolerant kidney transplant recipients. The CDR3 covers 14 residues. CDR1 is SNHLY and CDR2 is FYNNEI in the germline V gene. V shed 7 bases and J shed 0 bases, with 9 bases lying between them. Findings of the study overall: Findings come from small patient numbers and require larger validation.

Here immunoSEQ multiplex PCR was the method, and the copy in TCRdb shows in-frame clones only, minus some. This table holds approximately 50,000 clones. As to this clone: The antigen is unknown. The read finishes 3 residues shy of the CDR3 end, and the germline J gene is used to complete it.

The sequenced sample was CD4+ T cells from blood, obtained before the transplant. The genes are TRBV2 and TRBJ1-4; a possible D gene is TRBD1 (6 bases). This receptor was identified in a human donor who received a combined kidney and bone marrow transplant. CDR3 bases read: TGTGCCAGCAACCAGGGGTCAACTAATGAAAAA. Protein sequence: CASNQGSTNEK. The whole CDR3 reads CASNQGSTNEKLFF.